Each of the 24 T cell receptor beta chains below was sequenced from the same sample in a study of blood T cells in healthy people across ages. Sample-barcoded 5' priming and a J-beta primer mix drove a second PCR of roughly 7 to 11 cycles. One entry per CDR3 protein, called by TCRdb with MiXCR from the 5' RACE reads. This sample has roughly 1.4 million distinct CDR3 sequences, with approximately 63% found just once. The sequencing input was blood. These receptors all stem from a young man in good health.

J is TRBJ2-5 and V is TRBV4-3; 8 positions match TRBD2. The CDR3 is made up of 18 amino acids. Germline loops: CDR1 LGHNA, CDR2 YSLEER. The V segment lost 4 bases and the J segment 5 bases; nucleotides outside the gene matches: 18. CDR3 coding DNA: TGCGCCAGCAGCCGAGATAGAATCTTGGCGGGGGGAGAGGAGACCCAGTACTTC. Protein: CASSRDRILAGGEETQYF.

The chain is built from TRBV6-2 or TRBV6-3 and TRBJ2-4; either TRBD1 or TRBD2 may fit D (5 bases each). The J call may be in error: the DNA end matches TRBJ2-7 better. This CDR3 region has 14 residues. Germline V lookup: CDR1 MNHEY, CDR2 SVGEGT. Here the CDR3 reads CASTRDGNSYEQYF. The CDR3 region has the DNA TGTGCCAGCACTCGGGACGGCAACTCCTACGAGCAGTACTTC.

The chain combines TRBV10-3 with TRBJ1-5; 12 positions agree with TRBD1. The CDR3 extends over 16 amino acids. Trimming cost V 5 bases and J 5 bases; bases outside gene matches: 7. CDR1 is ENHRY and CDR2 is SYGVKD in the germline V gene. CDR3 bases: TGTGCCATCAGTTCCGGGACAGGGGGCGTCGATCAGCCCCAGCATTTT. Encoded protein: CAISSGTGGVDQPQHF.

The genes are TRBV20-1 and TRBJ2-7; the D gene is possibly TRBD2 (6 bases). The tail of the sequence fits TRBJ2-5 better, so the J call may be wrong. The germline gives CDR1 DFQATT, CDR2 SNEGSKA (reference sequence). CDR3 length: 11 residues. CDR3 protein: CSAGSGETQYF. The CDR3 DNA reads TGCAGTGCTGGAAGCGGGGAGACCCAGTACTTC.

About this clonotype: Its ends do not fully match the called genes, so a read error is possible. The chain combines TRBV5-6 with TRBJ1-2; D remains unclear. The germline V gene has CDR1 SGHDT and CDR2 YYEEEE. The CDR3 is 15 amino acids. In DNA form, the CDR3 reads TGTGCCAGCAGCTTCGGCACCTTCGGAGCCTATGGCTGCACCTTC. Amino acids: CASSFGTFGAYGCTF. Supplemented by reference TRBV5-6 and TRBJ1-2, the full variable domain reads DAGVTQSPTHLIKTRGQQVTLRCSPKSGHDTVSWYQQALGQGPQFIFQYYEEEERQRGNFPDRFSGHQFPNYSSELNVNALLLGDSALYLCASSFGTFGAYGCTFGSGTRLTVV.

This rearrangement joins TRBV7-9 to TRBJ2-7, with D unresolved. The CDR3 has 13 residues. V was shortened by 1 base and J by 5 bases, with 9 bases between the two germline ends. CDR1 and CDR2 (germline): SEHNR, FQNEAQ (reference sequence). This CDR3 is CASSLGVANEQYF. The CDR3 coding sequence is TGTGCCAGCAGCTTAGGGGTGGCAAACGAGCAGTACTTC.

This sequence joins TRBV3-1 and TRBJ2-4, with TRBD2 identical over 8 bases. Looked up from germline, CDR1 is LGHDT and CDR2 is YNNKEL (reference sequence). The V segment lost 2 bases and the J segment 0 bases; nucleotides outside the gene matches: 3. The CDR3 covers 16 residues. The CDR3 nucleotides read TGTGCCAGCAGCCAATGGCGGGGGGAAGCCAAAAACATTCAGTACTTC. Translation gives CASSQWRGEAKNIQYF.

As for this clonotype: One junction end does not reproduce the germline sequence, and a read error may be involved. This chain joins TRBV7-8 and TRBJ2-7; possible D gene TRBD2, 7 bases. This CDR3 spans 15 amino acids. CDR1 is SGHVS and CDR2 is FQNEAQ in the germline V gene. The CDR3 DNA reads TGTGCCAGCACCTTAAACCGAGGGGGGGACTACGAGCAGTACTTC. Its protein is CASTLNRGGDYEQYF.

The chain joins TRBV7-2 to TRBJ2-5; TRBD2 is a possible D gene (6 bases). The germline gives CDR1 SGHTA, CDR2 FQGNSA. The V end lost 5 bases, the J end lost 2 bases, and 15 bases lay between the germline ends. The CDR3 is made up of 15 amino acids. The CDR3 reads CASSPGPGDQETQYF. The CDR3 bases are TGTGCCAGCAGCCCTGGACCGGGAGATCAAGAGACCCAGTACTTC.

The rearrangement links TRBV27 to TRBJ2-1, with 9 bases aligning to TRBD2. This CDR3 contains 17 residues. J gave up 8 bases and V 3 bases, and 14 bases lay outside the gene matches. Germline loops: CDR1 MNHEY, CDR2 SMNVEV (reference sequence). CDR3 sequence reads: CASSLGAGGPRNDEQFF. Written as DNA, the CDR3 is TGTGCCAGCAGTTTGGGAGCGGGGGGTCCAAGGAACGATGAGCAGTTCTTC.

This chain joins TRBV29-1 and TRBJ2-2, with D possibly matching TRBD2 (6 bases). Germline-derived CDR1 and CDR2 are SQVTM and ANQGSEA. The CDR3 covers 13 residues. V lost 4 bases and J 7 bases, leaving 13 bases between the germline ends. The CDR3: CSVVSGGGGELFF. The CDR3 DNA reads as TGCAGCGTTGTATCCGGGGGAGGCGGGGAGCTGTTTTTT.

The rearrangement links TRBV27 to TRBJ2-1; 7 bases are shared with TRBD2. Germline loops: CDR1 MNHEY, CDR2 SMNVEV (reference sequence). With 6 bases clipped from V and 5 bases from J, the junction kept 10 bases outside the gene matches. This CDR3 is built from 15 residues. Here the CDR3 DNA reads TGTGCCAGCAGGGCACACGCGGGGGTCGACAATGAGCAGTTCTTC. This codes for CASRAHAGVDNEQFF.

The V gene is TRBV21-1, the J gene TRBJ2-1. TRBV21-1 is classified as a pseudogene. The CDR3 has 15 amino acids. CDR3 region: CASSKATGFYNEQFF. CDR3 nucleotides: TGTGCCAGCAGCAAAGCGACGGGTTTCTACAATGAGCAGTTCTTC.

The chain combines TRBV29-1 with TRBJ2-7, with 11 positions matching TRBD1. This CDR3 has 13 residues. Germline V gene data show CDR1 as SQVTM and CDR2 as ANQGSEA. With V trimmed by 4 bases and J by 3 bases, 2 bases remained unmatched. CDR3 region: CSVGDRGDYEQYF. The CDR3 region has the DNA TGCAGCGTTGGGGACAGGGGGGACTACGAGCAGTACTTC.

This clonotype was seen just once. V gene TRBV20-1 combines with J gene TRBJ2-1; 8 bases align to TRBD2. Gene TRBJ2-7 matches the end of the DNA better, so the J call may be wrong. The CDR3 runs 15 residues. CDR1 is DFQATT and CDR2 is SNEGSKA in the germline V gene (reference sequence). The CDR3 region is CSARDGGAGDYEQYF. The CDR3 bases are TGCAGTGCTAGAGATGGGGGAGCGGGGGATTACGAGCAGTACTTC.

As DNA, the CDR3 is TGCGCCAGCAGCCAAGATCAGGCGAGAGAGCAGTACTTC. Its protein is CASSQDQAREQYF. The chain recombines TRBV4-3 with TRBJ2-4; D unresolved. Germline V lookup: CDR1 LGHNA, CDR2 YSLEER. This CDR3 spans 13 amino acids. Trimming took off 0 bases at V and 13 bases at J, with 13 bases between the two ends.

The chain uses TRBV6-1 and TRBJ2-1; TRBD1 might be the D (6 bases). The CDR3 has 14 amino acids. Germline lookup yields CDR1 MNHNS and CDR2 SASEGT. V gave up 1 base and J gave up 10 bases, with 14 bases separating them. For the CDR3, the DNA is TGTGCCAGCAGTGAAGGGGGGCGCTTAGGGGAGCAGTTCTTC. Translation: CASSEGGRLGEQFF.

This chain joins TRBV4-3 and TRBJ2-6; 7 nucleotides agree with TRBD1. The CDR3 runs to 21 residues. Germline CDR1 reads LGHNA; CDR2 reads YSLEER. Unmatched junction bases numbered 20, after V lost 4 bases and J lost 2 bases. CDR3 loop: CASSPRPNRGEGVTGANVLTF. CDR3 nucleotide sequence: TGCGCCAGCAGCCCCCGACCAAACAGGGGCGAGGGTGTGACTGGGGCCAACGTCCTGACTTTC.

J is TRBJ1-1 and V is TRBV11-2; no clear D gene. Germline CDR1 SGHAT, CDR2 FQNNGV. The CDR3 has 13 amino acids. V was trimmed by 5 bases and J by 4 bases, leaving 11 bases between them. The CDR3 nucleotides are TGTGCCAGCAGCCAGTTCGGTAGCACTGAAGCTTTCTTT. Its translation is CASSQFGSTEAFF. The full variable domain, in which reference TRBV11-2 and TRBJ1-1 provide the parts outside the CDR3, is EAGVAQSPRYKIIEKRQSVAFWCNPISGHATLYWYQQILGQGPKLLIQFQNNGVVDDSQLPKDRFSAERLKGVDSTLKIQPAKLEDSAVYLCASSQFGSTEAFFGQGTRLTVV.

This clonotype was counted only a few times. This chain joins TRBV12-3 or TRBV12-4 and TRBJ2-1; D gene ambiguous. This CDR3 region has 13 residues. The V and J ends lost 6 bases and 8 bases respectively, with 14 bases between them. The DNA of the CDR3 is TGTGCCAGCAGGGAAGTCGGGCCCGATGAGCAGTTCTTC. Amino acid sequence: CASREVGPDEQFF.

The rearrangement links TRBV7-2 to TRBJ2-1, with D hard to call. Trimming left V 1 base short and J 4 bases short, with 11 bases between. CDR3 length equals 15 residues. Germline V gene sequence: CDR1 SGHTA, CDR2 FQGNSA. The CDR3 region is CASSLGVQQYNEQFF. The CDR3 bases are TGTGCCAGCAGCTTAGGGGTGCAGCAATACAATGAGCAGTTCTTC.

The rearrangement uses TRBV20-1 and TRBJ2-3; weak D call: TRBD2 (6 bases). Germline values: CDR1 DFQATT, CDR2 SNEGSKA (reference sequence). Trimming pared 5 bases from V and 8 bases from J, leaving 20 bases between. The CDR3 extends over 14 amino acids. CDR3 nucleotides: TGCAGTGCTGACACTACACGGGACTCAGGTACGCAGTATTTT. It translates to CSADTTRDSGTQYF.

V usage is TRBV11-2 and J usage is TRBJ2-2; no reliable D call. With 5 bases removed from V and 7 bases from J, the gap between germline ends came to 14 bases. The CDR3 sequence is 14 residues long. Looked up from germline, CDR1 is SGHAT and CDR2 is FQNNGV. CDR3 sequence reads: CASSHLVVDGELFF. DNA of the CDR3: TGTGCCAGCAGCCACCTAGTAGTGGACGGGGAGCTGTTTTTT.

Points on this clonotype: The junction departs from germline at one end; a sequencing error may be responsible. In DNA, the CDR3 is TGCGCCAGCAGCTCCCCTTTGGCGGGACTTTTCGCCAATGAGCAGTTCTTC. Its translation is CASSSPLAGLFANEQFF. The J gene is TRBJ2-1, the V gene TRBV7-2; tentative D call: TRBD2 (6 bases). Germline V gives CDR1 SGHTA, CDR2 FQGNSA. This CDR3 is built from 17 residues.